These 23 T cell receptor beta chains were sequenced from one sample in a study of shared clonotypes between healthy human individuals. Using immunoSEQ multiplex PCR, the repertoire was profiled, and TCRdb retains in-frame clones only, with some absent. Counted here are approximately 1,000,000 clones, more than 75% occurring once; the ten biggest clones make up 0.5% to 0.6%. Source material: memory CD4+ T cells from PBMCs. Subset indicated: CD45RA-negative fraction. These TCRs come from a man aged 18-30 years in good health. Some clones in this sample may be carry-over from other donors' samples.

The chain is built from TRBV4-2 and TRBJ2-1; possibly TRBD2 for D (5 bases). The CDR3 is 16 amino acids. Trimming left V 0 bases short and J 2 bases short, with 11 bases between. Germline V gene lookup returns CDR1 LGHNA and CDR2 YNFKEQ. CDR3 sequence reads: CASSQDLALAYNEQFF. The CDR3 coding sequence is TGTGCCAGCAGCCAAGACCTAGCTTTGGCCTACAATGAGCAGTTCTTC.

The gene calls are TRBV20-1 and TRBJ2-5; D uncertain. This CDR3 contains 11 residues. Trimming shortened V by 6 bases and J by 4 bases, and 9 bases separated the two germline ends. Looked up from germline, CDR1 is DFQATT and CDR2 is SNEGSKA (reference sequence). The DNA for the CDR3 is TGCAGTGCCACTGACGCAGAGACCCAGTACTTC. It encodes CSATDAETQYF.

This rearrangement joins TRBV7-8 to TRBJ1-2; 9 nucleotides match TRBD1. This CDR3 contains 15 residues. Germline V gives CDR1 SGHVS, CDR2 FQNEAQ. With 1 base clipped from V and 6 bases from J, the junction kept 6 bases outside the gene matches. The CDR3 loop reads CASSLVGQGTHGYTF. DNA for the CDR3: TGTGCCAGCAGCTTAGTGGGACAGGGTACTCATGGCTACACCTTC.

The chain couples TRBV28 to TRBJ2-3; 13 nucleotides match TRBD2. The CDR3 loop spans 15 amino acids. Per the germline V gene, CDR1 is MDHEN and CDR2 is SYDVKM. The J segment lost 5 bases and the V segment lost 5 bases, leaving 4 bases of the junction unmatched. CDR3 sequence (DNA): TGTGCCAGCAGTCTAAGGACTAGCGGGAGAGATACGCAGTATTTT. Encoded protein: CASSLRTSGRDTQYF. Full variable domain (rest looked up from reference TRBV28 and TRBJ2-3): DVKVTQSSRYLVKRTGEKVFLECVQDMDHENMFWYRQDPGLGLRLIYFSYDVKMKEKGDIPEGYSVSREKKERFSLILESASTNQTSMYLCASSLRTSGRDTQYFGPGTRLTVL.

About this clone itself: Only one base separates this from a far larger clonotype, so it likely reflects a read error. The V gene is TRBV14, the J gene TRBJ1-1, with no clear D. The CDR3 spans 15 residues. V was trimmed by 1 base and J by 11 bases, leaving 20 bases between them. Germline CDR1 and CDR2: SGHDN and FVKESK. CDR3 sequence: CASSQGVGFVGRAFF. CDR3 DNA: TGTGCCAGCAGCCAAGGTGTGGGCTTCGTCGGTCGCGCTTTCTTT. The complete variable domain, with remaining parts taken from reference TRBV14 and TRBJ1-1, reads EAGVTQFPSHSVIEKGQTVTLRCDPISGHDNLYWYRRVMGKEIKFLLHFVKESKQDESGMPNNRFLAERTGGTYSTLKVQPAELEDSGVYFCASSQGVGFVGRAFFGQGTRLTVV.

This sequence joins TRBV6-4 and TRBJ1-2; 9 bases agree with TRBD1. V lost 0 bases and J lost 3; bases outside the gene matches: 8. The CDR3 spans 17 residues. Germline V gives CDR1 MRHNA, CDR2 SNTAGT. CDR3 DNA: TGTGCCAGCAGTGACTCTTGGACAGGGGAGGGCCACTATGGCTACACCTTC. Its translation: CASSDSWTGEGHYGYTF.

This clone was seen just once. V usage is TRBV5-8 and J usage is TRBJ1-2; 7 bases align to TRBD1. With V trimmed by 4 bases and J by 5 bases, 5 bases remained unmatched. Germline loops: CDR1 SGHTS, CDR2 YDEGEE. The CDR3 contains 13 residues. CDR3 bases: TGTGCCAGCAGCCCGGACAGGCAATATGGCTACACCTTC. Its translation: CASSPDRQYGYTF.

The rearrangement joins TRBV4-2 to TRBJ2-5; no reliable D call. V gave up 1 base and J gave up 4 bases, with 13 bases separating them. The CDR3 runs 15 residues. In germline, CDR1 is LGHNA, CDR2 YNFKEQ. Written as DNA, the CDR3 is TGTGCCAGCAGCCAAGCGTCAGCGTTAATAGAGACCCAGTACTTC. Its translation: CASSQASALIETQYF.

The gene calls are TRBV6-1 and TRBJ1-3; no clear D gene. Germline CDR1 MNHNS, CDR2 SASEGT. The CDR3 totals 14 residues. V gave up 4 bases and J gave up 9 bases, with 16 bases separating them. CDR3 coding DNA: TGTGCCAGCAGTGTCCCACTGTCGTCGGGCACCATATATTTT. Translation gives CASSVPLSSGTIYF.

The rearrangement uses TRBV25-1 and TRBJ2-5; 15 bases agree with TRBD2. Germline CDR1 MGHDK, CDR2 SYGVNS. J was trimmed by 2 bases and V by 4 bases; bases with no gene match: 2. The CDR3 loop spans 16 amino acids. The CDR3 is CASSAGLAGGQETQYF. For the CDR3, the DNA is TGTGCCAGCAGTGCTGGACTAGCGGGAGGGCAAGAGACCCAGTACTTC.

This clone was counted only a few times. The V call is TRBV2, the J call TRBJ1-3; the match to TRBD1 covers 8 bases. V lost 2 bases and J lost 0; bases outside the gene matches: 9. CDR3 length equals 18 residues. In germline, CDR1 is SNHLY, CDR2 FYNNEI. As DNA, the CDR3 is TGTGCCAGCAGTGAATTTTCCGGGACAGGATTCTCTGGAAACACCATATATTTT. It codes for CASSEFSGTGFSGNTIYF.

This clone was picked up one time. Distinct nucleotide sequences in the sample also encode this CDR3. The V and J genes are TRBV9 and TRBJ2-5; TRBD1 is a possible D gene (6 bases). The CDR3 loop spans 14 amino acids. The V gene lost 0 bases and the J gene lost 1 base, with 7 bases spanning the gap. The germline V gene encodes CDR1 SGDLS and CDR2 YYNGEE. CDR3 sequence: CASSVGTVQETQYF. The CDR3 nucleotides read TGTGCCAGCAGCGTAGGGACAGTCCAAGAGACCCAGTACTTC.

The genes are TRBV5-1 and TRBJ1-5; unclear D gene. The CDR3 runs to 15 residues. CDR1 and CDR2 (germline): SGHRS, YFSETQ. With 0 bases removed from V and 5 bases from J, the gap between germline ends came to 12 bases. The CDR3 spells CASSLVSGEHQPQHF. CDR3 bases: TGCGCCAGCAGCTTGGTGTCTGGGGAGCATCAGCCCCAGCATTTT.

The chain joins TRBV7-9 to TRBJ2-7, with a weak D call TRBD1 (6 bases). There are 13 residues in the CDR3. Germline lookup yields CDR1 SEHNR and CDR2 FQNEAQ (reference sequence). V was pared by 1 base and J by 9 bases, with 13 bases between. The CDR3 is CASSLEDSRAQYF. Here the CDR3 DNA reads TGTGCCAGCAGCTTAGAGGACAGTCGAGCGCAGTACTTC.

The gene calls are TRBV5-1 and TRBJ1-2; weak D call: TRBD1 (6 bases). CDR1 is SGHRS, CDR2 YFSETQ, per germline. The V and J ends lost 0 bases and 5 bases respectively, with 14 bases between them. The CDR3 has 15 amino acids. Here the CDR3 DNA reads TGCGCCAGCAGCTTGGTGGGGACATCTAGTTATGGCTACACCTTC. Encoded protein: CASSLVGTSSYGYTF.

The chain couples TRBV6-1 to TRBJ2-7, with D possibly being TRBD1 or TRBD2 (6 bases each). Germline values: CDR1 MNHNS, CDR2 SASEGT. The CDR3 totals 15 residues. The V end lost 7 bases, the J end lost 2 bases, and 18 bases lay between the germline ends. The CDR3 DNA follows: TGTGCCAGCAACCTCTCGGGGGCAGCTACCTACGAGCAGTACTTC. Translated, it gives CASNLSGAATYEQYF.

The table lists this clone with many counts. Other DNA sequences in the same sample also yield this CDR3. CDR3 coding DNA: TGTGCCAGTAGTATTGGACGGTTCAATCAGCCCCAGCATTTT. Translation: CASSIGRFNQPQHF. The rearrangement links TRBV19 to TRBJ1-5; D is undetermined. Germline-derived CDR1 and CDR2 are LNHDA and SQIVND (reference sequence). The CDR3 runs 14 residues. Between the trimmed V and J ends, which lost 3 bases and 3 bases, there was a span of 9 bases.

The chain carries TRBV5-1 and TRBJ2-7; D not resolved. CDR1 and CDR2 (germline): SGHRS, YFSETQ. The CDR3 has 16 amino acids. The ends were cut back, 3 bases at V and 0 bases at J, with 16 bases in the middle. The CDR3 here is CASSSSFPIGSYEQYF. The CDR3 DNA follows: TGCGCCAGCAGCTCCTCCTTCCCCATCGGCTCCTACGAGCAGTACTTC.

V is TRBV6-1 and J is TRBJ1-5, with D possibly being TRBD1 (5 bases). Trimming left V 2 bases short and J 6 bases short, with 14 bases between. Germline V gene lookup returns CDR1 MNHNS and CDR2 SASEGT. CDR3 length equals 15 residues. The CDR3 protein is CASSERVWDGQPQHF. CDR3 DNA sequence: TGTGCCAGCAGTGAAAGGGTCTGGGACGGTCAGCCCCAGCATTTT.

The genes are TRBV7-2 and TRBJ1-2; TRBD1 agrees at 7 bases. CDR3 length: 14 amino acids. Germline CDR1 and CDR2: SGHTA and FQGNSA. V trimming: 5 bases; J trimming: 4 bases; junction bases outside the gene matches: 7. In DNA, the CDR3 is TGTGCCAGCAGCGAAGGGGGCGCCGGCTATGGCTACACCTTC. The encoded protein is CASSEGGAGYGYTF. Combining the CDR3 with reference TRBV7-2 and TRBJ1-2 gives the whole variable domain GAGVSQSPSNKVTEKGKDVELRCDPISGHTALYWYRQSLGQGLEFLIYFQGNSAPDKSGLPSDRFSAERTGGSVSTLTIQRTQQEDSAVYLCASSEGGAGYGYTFGSGTRLTVV.

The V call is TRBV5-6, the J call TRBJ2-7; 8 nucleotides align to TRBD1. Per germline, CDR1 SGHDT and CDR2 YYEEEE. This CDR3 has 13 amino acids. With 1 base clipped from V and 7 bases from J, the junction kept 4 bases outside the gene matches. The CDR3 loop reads CASSLQGAEEQYF. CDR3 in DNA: TGTGCCAGCAGCTTGCAGGGGGCTGAAGAGCAGTACTTC.

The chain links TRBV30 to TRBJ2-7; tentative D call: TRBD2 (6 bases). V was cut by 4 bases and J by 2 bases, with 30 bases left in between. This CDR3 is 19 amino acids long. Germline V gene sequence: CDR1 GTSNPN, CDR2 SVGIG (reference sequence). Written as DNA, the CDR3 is TGTGCCTGGAACATGATGAATCAGTGGGGCGGGACGAACCCCTACGAGCAGTACTTC. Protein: CAWNMMNQWGGTNPYEQYF.

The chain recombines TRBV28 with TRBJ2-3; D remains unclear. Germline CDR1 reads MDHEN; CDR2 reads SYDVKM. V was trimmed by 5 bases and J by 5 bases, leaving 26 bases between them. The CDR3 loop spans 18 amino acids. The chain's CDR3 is CASSPKWYSDLRKDTQYF. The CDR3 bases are TGTGCCAGCAGTCCGAAATGGTACAGCGACTTACGGAAAGATACGCAGTATTTT.